Described below is a single T cell receptor beta chain sequence and its context. Its specificity is unknown. All donors were Caucasian adults living in Nashville, Tennessee. Study processing details: Sequence data from immunoSEQ were junction-only and lacked quality scores; consequently, filtering differed. TCRdb's table, derived via immunoSEQ multiplex PCR, lists solely in-frame clones and lacks some. Clone size and the V and J calls come from that table; the DNA yielded D and trimming. The data hold approximately 2.5 million clones, with approximately 90% observed a single time. V lost 5 bases and J lost 0; bases outside the gene matches: 16. Germline CDR1 and CDR2: GTSNPN and SVGIG (reference sequence). The CDR3 consists of 20 residues. This sample is drawn from a study of shared clonotypes between healthy human individuals. Broader study findings: In general, naive subsets displayed greater estimated richness than memory subsets did.

The chain joins TRBV30 to TRBJ2-6, with 10 bases identical to TRBD1. Sequenced material: naive CD4+ T cells sorted from blood. As to subset: CD45RA+ positively selected. This TCR derives from a man between 18 and 29 years old in good health. This chain's CDR3 is CAWASHYGGQGPSGANVLTF. CDR3 DNA: TGTGCCTGGGCCTCTCATTACGGGGGACAGGGGCCCTCTGGGGCCAACGTCCTGACTTTC.